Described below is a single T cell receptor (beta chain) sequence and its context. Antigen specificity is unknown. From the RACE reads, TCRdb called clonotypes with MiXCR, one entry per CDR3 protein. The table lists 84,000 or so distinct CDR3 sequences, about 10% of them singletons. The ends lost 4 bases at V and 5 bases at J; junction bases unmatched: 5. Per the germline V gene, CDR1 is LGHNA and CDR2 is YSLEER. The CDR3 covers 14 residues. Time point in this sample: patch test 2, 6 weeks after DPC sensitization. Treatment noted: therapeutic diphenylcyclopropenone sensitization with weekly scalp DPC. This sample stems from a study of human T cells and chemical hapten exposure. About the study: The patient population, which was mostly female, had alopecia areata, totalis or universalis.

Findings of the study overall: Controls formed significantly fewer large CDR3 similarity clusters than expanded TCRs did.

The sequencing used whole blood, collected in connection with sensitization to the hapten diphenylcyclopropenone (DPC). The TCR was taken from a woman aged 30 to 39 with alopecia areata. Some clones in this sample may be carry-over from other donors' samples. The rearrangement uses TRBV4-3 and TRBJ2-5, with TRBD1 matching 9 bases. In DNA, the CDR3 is TGCGCCAGCAGCCTCGGGACAGGGATGGAGACCCAGTACTTC. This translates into CASSLGTGMETQYF.